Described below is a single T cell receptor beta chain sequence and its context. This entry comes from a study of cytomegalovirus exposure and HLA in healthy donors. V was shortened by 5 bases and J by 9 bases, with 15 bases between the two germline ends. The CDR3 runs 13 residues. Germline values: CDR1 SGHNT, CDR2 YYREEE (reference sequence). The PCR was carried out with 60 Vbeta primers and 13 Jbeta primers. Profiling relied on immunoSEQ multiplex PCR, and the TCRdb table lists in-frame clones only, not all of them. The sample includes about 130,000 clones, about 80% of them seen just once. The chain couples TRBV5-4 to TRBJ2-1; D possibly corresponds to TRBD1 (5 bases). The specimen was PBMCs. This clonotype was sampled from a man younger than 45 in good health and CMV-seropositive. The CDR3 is CASSYIQGSEQFF. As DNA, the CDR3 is TGTGCCAGCAGTTATATTCAGGGAAGTGAGCAGTTCTTC.